Listed below are T cell receptor beta chains from one sample, sequenced in a study of blood T cell repertoires in COVID-19. Clones were sequenced by immunoSEQ multiplex PCR, and TCRdb holds only the in-frame ones, with some missing. Here the sample spans about 320,000 clones, around 84% being singletons. Sequenced sample: PBMCs or T cells enriched from blood (not recorded which). These receptors all come from a woman in her late teens or twenties who had recovered from COVID-19. Each CDR3 is given with its conserved first and last residue. The order of the fields is V gene, CDR3 length, clone size, D gene, CDR3 protein. The D gene is left open where the match is weak. The listing skips clone size in some rows; elsewhere it reads once, few, many or a size class.

V: TRBV9
length: 17
size: NA
D: TRBD2
CDR3: CASSVGLAGSAYNEQFF

V: TRBV19
length: 16
size: few
D: TRBD2
CDR3: CASSTELAGGPNEQFF

V: TRBV27
length: 15
size: NA
D: NA
CDR3: CASSLFPQGQNGYTF

V: TRBV28
length: 14
size: NA
D: NA
CDR3: CASSPGPTARGYTF

V: TRBV27
length: 15
size: NA
D: TRBD1
CDR3: CASSPRDSMHYEQYF

V: TRBV11-2
length: 17
size: NA
D: NA
CDR3: CASSLLSSGVRSYEQYF

V: TRBV30
length: 12
size: NA
D: NA
CDR3: CAWSVLQSPLHF

V: TRBV3-1/TRBV3-2
length: 16
size: few
D: TRBD1
CDR3: CASSQAHRGLGYEQYF

V: TRBV28
length: 14
size: NA
D: NA
CDR3: CASSFQGTSYEQYF

V: TRBV20-1
length: 12
size: NA
D: NA
CDR3: CSASSGGTEAFF

V: TRBV7-9
length: 13
size: NA
D: TRBD1
CDR3: CASSLAQTGSAFF

V: TRBV3-1/TRBV3-2
length: 15
size: NA
D: NA
CDR3: CASSQVLTAGYGYTF

V: TRBV30
length: 17
size: few
D: TRBD1
CDR3: CAWSRPGQGGLRTEAFF

V: TRBV12-3/TRBV12-4
length: 13
size: few
D: TRBD1
CDR3: CASSLSGGQPQHF

V: TRBV6-5
length: 15
size: NA
D: TRBD1
CDR3: CASKSTGGAAGGAFF

V: TRBV3-1/TRBV3-2
length: 17
size: NA
D: TRBD2
CDR3: CASSPETISGIYNEQFF

V: TRBV28
length: 17
size: NA
D: NA
CDR3: CASSFLQTGWGNQPQHF

V: TRBV2
length: 15
size: few
D: NA
CDR3: CASSEALRGQETQYF

V: TRBV27
length: 13
size: NA
D: TRBD1
CDR3: CASSGDSFQPQHF

V: TRBV27
length: 14
size: once
D: NA
CDR3: CASSLGTPTGELFF

V: TRBV5-1
length: 14
size: NA
D: TRBD1
CDR3: CASSPGTGNTEAFF

V: TRBV19
length: 16
size: NA
D: TRBD1
CDR3: CASSIRDRGGDTEAFF

V: TRBV20-1
length: 11
size: NA
D: NA
CDR3: CSAKSVDEQYF

V: TRBV2
length: 12
size: NA
D: NA
CDR3: CASSGDSLELFF

V: TRBV2
length: 14
size: NA
D: TRBD2
CDR3: CASRRPSGSDEQFF

V: TRBV11-2
length: 15
size: NA
D: NA
CDR3: CASSFNTGPGNTIYF

V: TRBV18
length: 16
size: NA
D: TRBD1
CDR3: CASSPNDRGLGDTQYF

V: TRBV28
length: 12
size: NA
D: NA
CDR3: CASSLQGYGYTF

V: TRBV28
length: 16
size: NA
D: NA
CDR3: CASSSYTGGDHNEQFF

V: TRBV7-9
length: 13
size: NA
D: NA
CDR3: CASSLQGPDTQYF

V: TRBV27
length: 14
size: once
D: TRBD2
CDR3: CASNPPGGYNEQFF

V: TRBV9
length: 16
size: NA
D: NA
CDR3: CASSVIGGGMNTEAFF

V: TRBV7-9
length: 14
size: NA
D: NA
CDR3: CASSFPPGNTEAFF

V: TRBV7-3
length: 13
size: NA
D: NA
CDR3: CASSQTTNNEQFF

V: TRBV28
length: 13
size: NA
D: NA
CDR3: CASSLNFYYGYTF

V: TRBV3-1/TRBV3-2
length: 14
size: NA
D: TRBD2
CDR3: CASGAGGPSDTQYF

V: TRBV5-1
length: 17
size: NA
D: TRBD1
CDR3: CASSLNRQGAPGYGYTF

V: TRBV6-1
length: 16
size: NA
D: NA
CDR3: CASSGYRWWGGAEAFF